This T cell receptor beta chain is drawn from a study of CD8+CD57+ T cells in acquired aplastic anemia. Study findings and constraints: Twenty-nine CD8+ CDR3 sequences were shared between patients and controls.

About this clonotype: The antigen remains unidentified.

Genomic DNA, serving as template, underwent TCR beta VDJ and CDR3 profiling. TCRdb recomputed calls from the reads with MiXCR, one row per CDR3 protein. This sample yields roughly 170,000 distinct CDR3 sequences, of which about 44% are seen a single time; roughly 13% belongs to the top ten. Those patients picked for sequencing had displayed CD8+CD57+ cell expansion on flow cytometry. V lost 6 bases and J 1 base, leaving 10 bases between the germline ends. This CDR3 has 14 residues. Germline V gene lookup returns CDR1 SNHLY and CDR2 FYNNEI. This sequence was found in a human donor with aplastic anemia. The material sequenced was sorted CD4+, CD8+, or CD8+CD57+ T cells (not recorded which) from PBMCs. The chain links TRBV2 to TRBJ1-5; a weak D match, TRBD1 (6 bases). The CDR3 DNA sequence: TGTGCCAGCAGAGAGGGGGGGAGCAATCAGCCCCAGCATTTT. Encoded protein: CASREGGSNQPQHF.